This TCR beta chain originates from a study of blood T cell repertoires in COVID-19. With 0 bases clipped from V and 6 bases from J, the junction kept 9 bases outside the gene matches. Germline assignment: CDR1 SGHRS and CDR2 YFSETQ. This CDR3 contains 16 residues. Profiled with immunoSEQ multiplex PCR; TCRdb holds only in-frame clones, not every one. The sample consists of 95,000 to 150,000 clones, 80% of them appearing once. This receptor was identified in a man aged 55-75 years with active or convalescent COVID-19. This rearrangement joins TRBV5-1 to TRBJ2-1; TRBD2 matches at 7 bases. Material: peripheral blood. The CDR3 loop reads CASSLERRERSNEQFF. CDR3 nucleotide sequence: TGCGCCAGCAGCTTGGAACGGCGGGAGAGAAGCAATGAGCAGTTCTTC.